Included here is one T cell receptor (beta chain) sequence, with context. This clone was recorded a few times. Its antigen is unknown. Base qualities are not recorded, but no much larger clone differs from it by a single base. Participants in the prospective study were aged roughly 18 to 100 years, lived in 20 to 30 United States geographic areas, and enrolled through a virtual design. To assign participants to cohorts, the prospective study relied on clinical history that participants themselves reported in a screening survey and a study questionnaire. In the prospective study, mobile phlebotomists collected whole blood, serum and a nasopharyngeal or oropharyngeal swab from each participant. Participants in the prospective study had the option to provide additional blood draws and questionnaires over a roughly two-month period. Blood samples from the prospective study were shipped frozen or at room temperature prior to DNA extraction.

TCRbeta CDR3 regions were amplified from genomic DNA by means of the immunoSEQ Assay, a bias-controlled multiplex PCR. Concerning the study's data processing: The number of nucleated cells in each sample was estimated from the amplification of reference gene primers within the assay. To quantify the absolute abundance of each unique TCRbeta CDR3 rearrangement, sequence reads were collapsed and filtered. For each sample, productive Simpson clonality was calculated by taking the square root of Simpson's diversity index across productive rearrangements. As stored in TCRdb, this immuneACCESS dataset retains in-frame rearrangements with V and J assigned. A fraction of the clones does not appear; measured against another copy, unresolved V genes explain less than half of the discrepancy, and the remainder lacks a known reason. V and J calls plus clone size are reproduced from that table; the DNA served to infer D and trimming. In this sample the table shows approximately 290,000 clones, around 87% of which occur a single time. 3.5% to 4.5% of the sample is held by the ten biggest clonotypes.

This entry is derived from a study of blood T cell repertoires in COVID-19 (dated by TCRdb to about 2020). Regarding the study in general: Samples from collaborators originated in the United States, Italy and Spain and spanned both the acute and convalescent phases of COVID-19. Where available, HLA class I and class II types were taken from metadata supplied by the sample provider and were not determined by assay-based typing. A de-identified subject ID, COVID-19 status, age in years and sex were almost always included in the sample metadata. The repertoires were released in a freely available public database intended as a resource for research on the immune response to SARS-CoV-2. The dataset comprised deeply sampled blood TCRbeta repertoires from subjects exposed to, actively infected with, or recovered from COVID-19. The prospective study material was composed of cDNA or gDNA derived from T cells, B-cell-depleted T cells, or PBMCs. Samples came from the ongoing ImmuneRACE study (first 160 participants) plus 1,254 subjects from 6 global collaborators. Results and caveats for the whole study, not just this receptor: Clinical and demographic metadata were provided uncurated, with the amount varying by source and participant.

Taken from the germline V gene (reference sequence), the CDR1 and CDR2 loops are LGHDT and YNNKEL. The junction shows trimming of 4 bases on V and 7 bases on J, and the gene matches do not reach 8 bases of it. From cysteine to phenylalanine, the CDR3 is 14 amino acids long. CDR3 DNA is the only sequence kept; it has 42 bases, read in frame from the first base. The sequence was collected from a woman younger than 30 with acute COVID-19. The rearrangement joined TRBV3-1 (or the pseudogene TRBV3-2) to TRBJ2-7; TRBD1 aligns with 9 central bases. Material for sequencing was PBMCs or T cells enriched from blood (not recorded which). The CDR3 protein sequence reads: CASSLWDRAGEQYF. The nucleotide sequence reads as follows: TGTGCCAGCAGCCTATGGGACAGGGCGGGAGAGCAGTACTTC.